This T cell receptor beta chain appears in the sequencing data of a study of cytomegalovirus exposure and HLA in healthy donors (dated by TCRdb to between 2016 and 2019). General notes on the study: An earlier analysis of around 600 of the donors reported about 250 Gb of sequence data and more than 90 million unique TCR beta sequences from 150 million to 200 million T cells. In an earlier analysis of a few hundred of the donors, high-throughput TCR beta sequencing was used to judge whether each TCR beta V gene segment behaved as functional or pseudogenic. Donor age, sex, ethnicity and CMV serostatus were collected together with the repertoire data. Typing coverage varied by locus: roughly 629-630 donors for A, B, C, DRB1 and DQB1; under 550 for DQA1; some 610 for DPA1; 400 to 480 for DPB1. Rather than using new phenotypic data, the later analysis identified candidate immune exposures from TCR beta sequences and from how often those sequences occurred across donors. HLA typing included class I and class II loci at four-digit resolution. On average, roughly 240,000 unique TCR beta nucleotide sequences were sequenced per donor among 350 to 400 genotyped donors of the cohort, with around 19% of those sequences being non-productive. To study patterns of TCR occurrence, a later analysis re-analyzed previously published TCR beta repertoires from around 700 donors and added high-resolution HLA genotyping. The genetic ancestry cluster associated with self-reported Caucasian donors included 80% to 90% of the 350 to 500 genotyped donors. The study aimed to test whether signatures of past pathogen exposure could be identified by cataloging public T cell receptors. High-throughput TCR immunosequencing, statistical association of individual TCRs with disease status, and machine learning were combined to predict cytomegalovirus infection status. All discovery cohort repertoires had been generated on a single sequencing platform. The study used immunosequencing to profile the T cell repertoires of 600 to 850 subjects and linked those repertoires to cytomegalovirus serostatus. Several DR-DQ haplotypes were handled as single units for association and clustering, since linkage in the cohort was strong. Roughly 310 gigabases of sequencing data and approximately 84 million unique TCR sequences were included in an early release covering over 600 HLA-typed donors. Along with the roughly 610-subject first cohort, a separate validation cohort of 120 different subjects was used. In a later genetic analysis, genome-wide SNP genotypes for 398 of the 666 donors were used, and that subset was treated as a discovery cohort.

The receptor library was made with the immunoSEQ multiplex PCR assay. A mixture of 60 forward primers for TCR Vbeta segments and 13 reverse primers for TCR Jbeta segments was used in the multiplex PCR. A multiplex PCR assay on genomic DNA amplified the CDR3 region of rearranged TCR beta genes. The amplified TCR beta libraries were sequenced on the Illumina HiSeq System as 87-base-pair reads. The published analysis was carried out like this. In a later analysis, some 80 million unique TCR beta chains were counted across the 500 to 700 repertoires, and about 9.9 million of these chains were shared by at least two donors. To remove PCR and sequencing errors, raw reads were error-corrected and collapsed into unique sequences using a nearest-neighbor algorithm that merged closely related sequences. To assign V, D and J gene segments, CDR3 sequences were aligned to IMGT reference sequences. For a sequence to be retained, at least a six-nucleotide match to both a V gene segment and a J gene segment was required. Rearrangements were classified as productive when the CDR3 lacked stop codons and remained in frame with V and J, and all other rearrangements were classified as non-productive. CDR3 was defined by IMGT convention, running from the second conserved V-encoded cysteine to the conserved J-encoded phenylalanine. Sequences without an unambiguous match to a single V gene segment were excluded from the earlier analysis of 450 to 650 of the donors. An earlier analysis of around 600 of the donors classified V segments as functional when productive rearrangements were above 56.7% and as segregating when the standard deviation between donors was above 5%. A statistical classification framework was developed to diagnose cytomegalovirus status using the catalog of TCR beta chain sequences. V and J gene assignment, in a later analysis, came from comparing TCR nucleotide sequences with IMGT/GENE-DB human TR gene sequences. The TCRdist pipeline was used in a later analysis to assign CDR3 sequences and most-parsimonious VDJ recombination scenarios. A later analysis defined each TCR beta chain by its CDR3 amino acid sequence plus V-gene family, and excluded reads lacking a unique V-gene family. To address suspected cross-contamination and a sequencing artifact, a later analysis removed a few hundred highly shared, low-generation-probability nucleotide sequences. For each public chain, a later analysis derived a clonal expansion index from normalized ranks of inferred template counts within each repertoire. In a later analysis, generation probabilities were computed with a VDJ recombination model fitted to out-of-frame rearrangements, and the resulting probabilities were checked against IGoR. A later analysis scored TCR-TCR, TCR-HLA and TCR-CMV co-occurrence with hypergeometric tests, applying a repertoire-size bias correction to TCR pairs. False discovery rates were estimated in a later analysis by permuting HLA or CMV assignments 20 times. In a later analysis, co-occurring TCRs were grouped with DBSCAN, and TCRdist sequence similarity was added when clustering was performed within HLA-allele-positive subsets. Co-occurrence clustering excluded repertoires with fewer than 30,000 or more than 120,000 public chains, plus five with anomalous nucleotide sharing. As stored in TCRdb, this immuneACCESS dataset retains in-frame rearrangements with V and J assigned. A fraction of the clones does not appear; measured against another copy, unresolved V genes explain less than half of the discrepancy, and the remainder lacks a known reason. V, J and clone size were drawn from that table, and D and trimming were deduced from the DNA. The sample data list 64,000 or so clones, and less than 75% of these were observed just once. The ten top clones hold 7.5% to 8% of the sample.

A note on this clone: Its antigen is unknown. No base quality values were provided; no much bigger clone lies one nucleotide off.

The cohort was made up of 650 to 700 healthy bone marrow donors. Cohort members were all nominally healthy when sampled, although unrecorded immune exposures were likely present. The donor tested CMV seropositive, placing the donor among the roughly 270 seropositive members of the cohort. Each donor provided a peripheral blood sample, and peripheral blood mononuclear cells were used for TCR beta sequencing. The Qiagen DNeasy Blood Extraction Kit was used to extract genomic DNA from the blood cell samples. V and J are trimmed by 6 bases and 7 bases, and the gene matches miss 11 bases of the junction. CDR1 and CDR2 (SGHTA, FQGNSA) derive from the germline V gene. The cysteine opens and the phenylalanine closes a CDR3 of 14 amino acids. Just CDR3 DNA is preserved here, 42 bases in frame from base 1. Beyond this particular receptor, the publication reports: Correlated functional status among segregating V segments might be attributable to linkage disequilibrium, but an unknown experimental factor could not be ruled out. V-gene and J-gene trimming of TCR beta chains was associated with a missense DCLRE1C variant in a later genetic analysis, and the association was replicated in an independent cohort. The sequencing pipeline was judged likely to have produced a cluster of highly shared sequence variants as a technical artifact. Some IMGT-functional V segments, including TRBV6-2 and TRBV6-3, could not be distinguished by the 87-base-pair reads and were therefore excluded. Immune exposure information for the cohort was limited to CMV serostatus. Compared with the roughly 720-donor mean, donors in an Asian-associated ancestry cluster had fewer N-insertions in productive TCRs, according to a later genetic analysis. The classifier was reported to diagnose cytomegalovirus status with high specificity and sensitivity in both the original cohort and the validation cohort. A few of the identified cytomegalovirus-associated TCR beta chains were confirmed in vitro to be specific for cytomegalovirus antigens. The authors suggested that the approach could potentially be extended to other disease states and immunological phenotypes. Presence/absence analyses assumed roughly uniform sequencing depth across donors, an assumption that may not hold. A further reported finding was that TCR beta sequences accurately predicted the HLA-A and HLA-B alleles for most subjects in the first cohort. Most TCR sequences were observed very rarely across donors, whereas some public TCRs were present in many individuals. Strong co-occurrence of HLA alleles, especially DR and DQ, made assigning TCR associations to individual alleles difficult. According to a later analysis, TCR association rates differed among HLA loci, with DRB1 alleles showing the most associated TCRs and HLA-C alleles showing the fewest. Only TCR beta chains were sequenced in this cohort, and the absence of alpha or paired-chain data limited detectable features. A later analysis found that HLA-associated TCR beta chains were more clonally expanded and had lower generation probabilities than equally common non-associated chains. A later analysis associated about 17,000 TCR beta sequences with specific HLA alleles at a false discovery rate of 0.05. Because some donors lacked HLA typing at each locus, the association tests relied only on the typed subset. Because counts were too low, 15 to 20 rarely observed V segments, including chromosome 9 orphons, were excluded from the earlier analysis of around 590 of the donors. In an earlier analysis of about 540 of the donors, most TCR beta V segments were observed in productive rearrangements about 87% or about 30% of the time, broadly matching IMGT annotations. According to a later analysis, most CMV-associated TCR beta chains appeared to be HLA-restricted, and the HLA associations seemed to be driven largely by CMV exposure. A total of fewer than 200 TCR beta chains were listed by the study as associated with cytomegalovirus. Several of the top co-occurrence clusters appeared to be linked to parvovirus B19, influenza, CMV and Epstein-Barr virus, according to a later analysis.

The chain employs TRBV7-2 and TRBJ1-2, with 7 central nucleotides matching TRBD1. The sequencing input was PBMCs. The TCR comes from a man aged 40-49 years in good health and CMV-seropositive. CDR3 loop: CASRMGQLGFGYTF. The bases read TGTGCCAGCAGGATGGGACAGTTAGGGTTTGGCTACACCTTC.